These 30 T cell receptor beta chains originate from one sample sequenced in a study of T cells in localized non-small cell lung cancer. The data were produced by immunoSEQ multiplex PCR, yet TCRdb's version contains in-frame clones alone and is incomplete. Of about 35,000 clones listed, roughly four fifths were seen once; the top ten hold roughly 17%. The source was peripheral blood, collected before any cancer treatment. These receptors came from a male donor older than 55 with stage III squamous cell lung carcinoma.

This chain joins TRBV30 and TRBJ1-2; D is uncertain. CDR3 length: 14 amino acids. Germline V gene data show CDR1 as GTSNPN and CDR2 as SVGIG (reference sequence). V lost 0 bases, J lost 8 bases, and 16 bases lay in between. In DNA form, the CDR3 reads TGTGCCTGGAGTGTACCCCAACCTGGCCGAGGCTACACCTTC. Translated: CAWSVPQPGRGYTF.

This chain links TRBV19 with TRBJ1-2, with no clear D. The CDR3 runs to 13 residues. V lost 1 base to trimming and J lost 3 bases, with 6 bases between them. Germline V gene sequence: CDR1 LNHDA, CDR2 SQIVND (reference sequence). The CDR3 DNA is TGTGCCAGTAGTATAGGTGGGGACTATGGCTACACCTTC. The encoded protein is CASSIGGDYGYTF.

CDR3 coding DNA: TGTGCCAGCTCACCACCGGGACTGAACTATGGCTACACCTTC. Its protein product is CASSPPGLNYGYTF. The chain uses TRBV18 and TRBJ1-2; TRBD1 might be the D (5 bases). Germline V lookup: CDR1 KGHSH, CDR2 LQKENI. The CDR3 spans 14 residues. V lost 0 bases, J lost 2 bases, and 7 bases lay in between.

CDR3 DNA: TGTGCCAGCAGCTTATCTCCCCCAGGGGGACTCTACGAGCAGTACTTC. It translates to CASSLSPPGGLYEQYF. The V call is TRBV11-2, the J call TRBJ2-7; D possibly corresponds to TRBD1 (7 bases). Germline values: CDR1 SGHAT, CDR2 FQNNGV. Trimming took 2 bases from V and 3 from J, leaving 17 bases between them. The CDR3 has 16 amino acids.

The chain is built from TRBV10-3 and TRBJ1-5, with D maybe TRBD1 (5 bases). This CDR3 comprises 13 residues. CDR1 and CDR2 from the germline V gene are ENHRY and SYGVKD. V lost 8 bases and J lost 0, with 8 bases in between. The CDR3 region has the DNA TGTGCCATCTCAGGGAATAGCAATCAGCCCCAGCATTTT. Amino acids: CAISGNSNQPQHF.

In its sample, this clone was seen a few times. V and J are TRBV7-6 and TRBJ2-5; 9 bases align to TRBD2. The junction had 2 bases not matched to a gene; V was cut back by 2 bases and J by 1 base. Germline V gene data show CDR1 as SGHVS and CDR2 as FNYEAQ. The CDR3 runs to 15 residues. The CDR3 DNA reads as TGTGCCAGCAGCTTAAGCGGGAGGCTCCAAGAGACCCAGTACTTC. The encoded protein is CASSLSGRLQETQYF.

This chain uses TRBV18 with TRBJ2-7; 10 bases are a match to TRBD1. The germline V gene encodes CDR1 KGHSH and CDR2 LQKENI. This CDR3 has 13 residues. Trimming cost V 4 bases and J 7 bases; bases outside gene matches: 4. DNA for the CDR3: TGTGCCAGCTCACGGGACAGGGGAGGGGAGCAGTACTTC. This gives the protein CASSRDRGGEQYF.

The chain links TRBV7-9 to TRBJ2-2; D perhaps matches TRBD2 (7 bases). V was pared by 4 bases and J by 5 bases, with 17 bases between. The V gene's germline CDR1 is SEHNR and CDR2 FQNEAQ (reference sequence). The CDR3 loop spans 16 amino acids. The CDR3 DNA reads as TGTGCCAGCAGCTCCGGGGGGCGGGAGCGGACCGGGGAGCTGTTTTTT. Its translation: CASSSGGRERTGELFF.

The chain has TRBV7-9 and TRBJ2-3; a weak D match, TRBD2 (6 bases). The V gene lost 5 bases and the J gene lost 2 bases, with 17 bases spanning the gap. Germline CDR1 is SEHNR and CDR2 is FQNEAQ (reference sequence). The CDR3 runs 16 residues. CDR3 in DNA: TGTGCCAGCAGCCTACGGTCTGCGGGGCACACAGATACGCAGTATTTT. Translated: CASSLRSAGHTDTQYF.

The CDR3 nucleotides read TGTGCCAGCAGCTTAGTCCATGGAACTGAAGCTTTCTTT. It encodes CASSLVHGTEAFF. The rearrangement links TRBV7-9 to TRBJ1-1; D not resolved. The CDR3 sequence is 13 residues long. CDR1 SEHNR and CDR2 FQNEAQ come from the germline V gene (reference sequence). Trimming removed 1 base from V and 5 bases from J, with 8 bases in between.

The J gene is TRBJ1-2, the V gene TRBV5-1; 10 nucleotides agree with TRBD1. V gave up 4 bases and J gave up 7 bases; unmatched junction bases: 7. CDR1 and CDR2 from the germline V gene are SGHRS and YFSETQ. This CDR3 has 14 residues. The CDR3 DNA reads as TGCGCCAGCAGCCTCACGACAGGGGGCTCTGGCTACACCTTC. It encodes CASSLTTGGSGYTF.

This clone is medium-sized within its sample. The chain couples TRBV5-1 to TRBJ2-7; TRBD2 is a possible D gene (6 bases). The CDR3 has 14 residues. Germline values: CDR1 SGHRS, CDR2 YFSETQ. Trimming shortened V by 2 bases and J by 1 base, and 10 bases separated the two germline ends. CDR3 bases: TGCGCCAGCAGCTTCCAGGGACTTTCCTACGAGCAGTACTTC. Its translation: CASSFQGLSYEQYF.

The chain links TRBV14 to TRBJ2-5, with 7 bases fitting TRBD1. The trim removed 2 bases at V and 5 bases at J, leaving 8 bases unmatched. The germline V gene encodes CDR1 SGHDN and CDR2 FVKESK. The CDR3 sequence is 15 residues long. The CDR3 here is CASSQFKGASETQYF. The CDR3 DNA is TGTGCCAGCAGCCAATTTAAGGGGGCTTCGGAGACCCAGTACTTC. The whole variable domain, filled in from reference TRBV14 and TRBJ2-5, reads EAGVTQFPSHSVIEKGQTVTLRCDPISGHDNLYWYRRVMGKEIKFLLHFVKESKQDESGMPNNRFLAERTGGTYSTLKVQPAELEDSGVYFCASSQFKGASETQYFGPGTRLLVL.

The chain uses TRBV30 and TRBJ2-1, with D possibly being TRBD2 (5 bases). Germline V CDR1 and CDR2: GTSNPN, SVGIG (reference sequence). With 0 bases removed from V and 3 bases from J, the gap between germline ends came to 9 bases. The CDR3 covers 14 residues. The DNA of the CDR3 is TGTGCCTGGAGTGTCCAGCGGAACTACAATGAGCAGTTCTTC. It translates to CAWSVQRNYNEQFF.

This clone was seen once. The chain has TRBV5-8 and TRBJ2-7; D call uncertain. The CDR3 is made up of 13 amino acids. CDR1 SGHTS and CDR2 YDEGEE come from the germline V gene. Trimming removed 0 bases from V and 2 bases from J, with 6 bases in between. CDR3 amino acids: CASSLGEPYEQYF. In DNA form, the CDR3 reads TGTGCCAGCAGCTTGGGGGAACCCTACGAGCAGTACTTC.

The CDR3 DNA is TGTGCCAGTAGACGGGACTACCCGGGGGGGGAGCTGTTTTTT. Its translation is CASRRDYPGGELFF. The chain employs TRBV19 and TRBJ2-2; TRBD2 agrees at 7 bases. Germline V gene lookup returns CDR1 LNHDA and CDR2 SQIVND (reference sequence). The V and J ends lost 6 bases and 8 bases, in that order; junction bases with no gene match: 9. The CDR3 consists of 14 residues.

The chain couples TRBV19 to TRBJ1-4; 7 positions match TRBD1. Germline CDR1 LNHDA, CDR2 SQIVND (reference sequence). CDR3 size: 17 residues. The V segment lost 4 bases and the J segment 4 bases; nucleotides outside the gene matches: 12. CDR3 protein: CASSTPTGRNRNEKLFF. The CDR3 bases are TGTGCCAGTAGTACCCCGACAGGGAGAAACCGTAATGAAAAACTGTTTTTT. Filled out from reference TRBV19 and TRBJ1-4, the complete variable domain reads DGGITQSPKYLFRKEGQNVTLSCEQNLNHDAMYWYRQDPGQGLRLIYYSQIVNDFQKGDIAEGYSVSREKKESFPLTVTSAQKNPTAFYLCASSTPTGRNRNEKLFFGSGTQLSVL.

The V call is TRBV11-2, the J call TRBJ2-3; D might be TRBD1 (5 bases). V gave up 0 bases and J gave up 4 bases, with 11 bases separating them. The germline V gene has CDR1 SGHAT and CDR2 FQNNGV. The CDR3 consists of 15 residues. The DNA of the CDR3 is TGTGCCAGCAGCTTAGATCAACAAGGGGCAGATACGCAGTATTTT. Residues: CASSLDQQGADTQYF.

This clone was observed once. The chain combines TRBV10-1 with TRBJ1-5; D gene ambiguous. This CDR3 has 12 residues. Germline V gene lookup returns CDR1 WNHNN and CDR2 SYGVQD (reference sequence). Trimming stripped 3 bases from V and 5 bases from J, with 5 bases between. CDR3 sequence: CASSDLDQPQHF. CDR3 bases: TGCGCCAGCAGTGATTTGGATCAGCCCCAGCATTTT.

The CDR3 region is CASSFGTEGGYTF. CDR3 DNA sequence: TGTGCCAGCAGCTTCGGCACAGAGGGTGGCTACACCTTC. This chain joins TRBV5-6 and TRBJ1-2; D not resolved. Trimming took 2 bases from V and 7 from J, leaving 12 bases between them. The CDR3 runs to 13 residues. Germline V gene sequence: CDR1 SGHDT, CDR2 YYEEEE.

The chain uses TRBV19 and TRBJ1-4; TRBD1 aligns across 7 bases. Looked up from germline, CDR1 is LNHDA and CDR2 is SQIVND (reference sequence). V shed 7 bases and J 5 bases; nucleotides not matched to a gene: 4. The CDR3 is made up of 13 amino acids. Written as DNA, the CDR3 is TGTGCCAGTACTCAGACAGGGAATGAAAAACTGTTTTTT. It is translated as CASTQTGNEKLFF.

The chain joins TRBV6-1 to TRBJ2-6; D gene ambiguous. Germline V lookup: CDR1 MNHNS, CDR2 SASEGT. Trimming took off 2 bases at V and 2 bases at J, with 1 base between the two ends. The CDR3 consists of 13 residues. Here the CDR3 reads CASSEPGANVLTF. In DNA, the CDR3 is TGTGCCAGCAGTGAACCTGGGGCCAACGTCCTGACTTTC.

The chain employs TRBV11-2 and TRBJ1-1, with 8 nucleotides matching TRBD1. CDR3 size: 15 residues. With V trimmed by 5 bases and J by 7 bases, 12 bases remained unmatched. CDR1 and CDR2 (germline): SGHAT, FQNNGV. The CDR3 sequence is CASSPRTGLRGEAFF. In nucleotides, the CDR3 is TGTGCCAGCAGCCCTCGGACAGGGCTTAGAGGTGAAGCTTTCTTT.

The V call is TRBV19, the J call TRBJ1-4; D is undetermined. Trimming pared 3 bases from V and 8 bases from J, leaving 19 bases between. This CDR3 has 16 residues. Germline-derived CDR1 and CDR2 are LNHDA and SQIVND (reference sequence). In nucleotides, the CDR3 is TGTGCCAGTAGTATCAAGACCCGTTCTTTGCACGAAAAACTGTTTTTT. Its protein product is CASSIKTRSLHEKLFF. Supplemented by reference TRBV19 and TRBJ1-4, the full variable domain reads DGGITQSPKYLFRKEGQNVTLSCEQNLNHDAMYWYRQDPGQGLRLIYYSQIVNDFQKGDIAEGYSVSREKKESFPLTVTSAQKNPTAFYLCASSIKTRSLHEKLFFGSGTQLSVL.

V usage is TRBV7-2 and J usage is TRBJ2-4; 9 bases fit TRBD1. Per germline, CDR1 SGHTA and CDR2 FQGNSA. Unmatched junction bases numbered 6, after V lost 5 bases and J lost 1 base. There are 16 residues in the CDR3. The CDR3 region is CASSPGQGRAKNIQYF. The CDR3 DNA is TGTGCCAGCAGCCCGGGACAGGGACGGGCCAAAAACATTCAGTACTTC.

The chain recombines TRBV9 with TRBJ1-2, with D unclear. The germline V gene encodes CDR1 SGDLS and CDR2 YYNGEE. CDR3 length: 12 amino acids. The V and J ends lost 0 bases and 2 bases respectively, with 2 bases between them. The chain's CDR3 is CASSVDNYGYTF. The CDR3 DNA reads TGTGCCAGCAGCGTAGACAACTATGGCTACACCTTC.

J is TRBJ2-7 and V is TRBV5-5, with D perhaps matching TRBD1 (6 bases). The CDR3 is made up of 15 amino acids. Germline loops: CDR1 SGHKS, CDR2 YYEKEE (reference sequence). Between the trimmed V and J ends, which lost 2 bases and 6 bases, there was a span of 18 bases. Here the CDR3 reads CASSLLQGTSGEQYF. As DNA, the CDR3 is TGTGCCAGCAGCTTACTACAGGGAACCTCCGGCGAGCAGTACTTC. Using reference TRBV5-5 and TRBJ2-7 for the parts outside the CDR3, the full variable domain is DAGVTQSPTHLIKTRGQQVTLRCSPISGHKSVSWYQQVLGQGPQFIFQYYEKEERGRGNFPDRFSARQFPNYSSELNVNALLLGDSALYLCASSLLQGTSGEQYFGPGTRLTVT.

In this sample, this clone is medium-sized. The chain links TRBV4-2 to TRBJ2-7, with D uncertain. V lost 4 bases and J 2 bases, leaving 6 bases between the germline ends. CDR1 LGHNA and CDR2 YNFKEQ come from the germline V gene. The CDR3 is 12 residues long. The CDR3 loop is CASSRTPYEQYF. CDR3 in DNA: TGTGCCAGCAGCCGGACCCCCTACGAGCAGTACTTC.

For the CDR3, the DNA is TGTGCCAGCAGTGAGGGCAGGGGGCGATTTGCGGCCGGGGAGCTGTTTTTT. Amino acids: CASSEGRGRFAAGELFF. This chain joins TRBV6-1 and TRBJ2-2, with 8 positions matching TRBD1. Per the germline V gene, CDR1 is MNHNS and CDR2 is SASEGT. V shed 3 bases and J 6 bases; nucleotides not matched to a gene: 12. CDR3 length: 17 amino acids.

The chain links TRBV7-9 to TRBJ2-2; D may be TRBD1 or TRBD2 (6 bases each). The germline gives CDR1 SEHNR, CDR2 FQNEAQ (reference sequence). V shed 5 bases and J shed 4 bases, with 20 bases lying between them. CDR3 length: 17 amino acids. CDR3 DNA sequence: TGTGCCAGCAGCGCTAGGGGGGCTAGCGTTGTCACCGGGGAGCTGTTTTTT. It encodes CASSARGASVVTGELFF.